The source of this T cell receptor (beta chain) is a study of response to subunit inactivated influenza vaccine. Study observations and caveats: The authors suggested that few new T cells are recruited per seasonal influenza vaccination.

TCRdb used MiXCR to reprocess the RT-PCR reads, holding one entry per CDR3 protein. The data contain about 180,000 distinct CDR3 sequences, 9.5% to 12% of them singletons. In this sample, this clonotype turned up many times. Its antigen is currently unknown. This sample comprised CD8+ T cells sorted from PBMCs, obtained approximately 25 months after vaccination. This sequence originates from a man aged 50 to 69 who received an inactivated influenza vaccine.

CDR3 nucleotide sequence: TGTGCCAGCAGTTCTGCCAGGGGAAATGAAGCTTTCTTT. Translated, it gives CASSSARGNEAFF. The chain carries TRBV27 and TRBJ1-1, with D possibly being TRBD1 (6 bases). Trimming took off 4 bases at V and 7 bases at J, with 13 bases between the two ends. The germline V gene has CDR1 MNHEY and CDR2 SMNVEV (reference sequence). The CDR3 has 13 amino acids.